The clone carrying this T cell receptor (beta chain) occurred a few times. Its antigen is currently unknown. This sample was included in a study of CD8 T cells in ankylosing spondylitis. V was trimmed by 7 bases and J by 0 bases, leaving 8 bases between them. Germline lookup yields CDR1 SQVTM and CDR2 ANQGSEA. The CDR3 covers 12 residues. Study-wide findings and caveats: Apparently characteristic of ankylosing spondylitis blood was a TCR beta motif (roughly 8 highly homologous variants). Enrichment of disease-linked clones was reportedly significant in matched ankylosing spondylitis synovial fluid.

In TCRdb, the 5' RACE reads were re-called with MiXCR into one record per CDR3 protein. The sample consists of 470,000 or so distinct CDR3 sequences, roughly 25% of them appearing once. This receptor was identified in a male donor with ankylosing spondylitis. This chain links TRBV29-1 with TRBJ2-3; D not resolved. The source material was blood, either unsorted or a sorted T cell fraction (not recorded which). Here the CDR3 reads CSGVVSTDTQYF. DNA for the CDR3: TGCAGCGGCGTAGTGAGCACAGATACGCAGTATTTT.